The T cell receptor beta chain described here comes from a study of OX40 agonist ivuxolimab in advanced cancers. On the study more broadly: Participants averaged about 66 years of age (range roughly 23 to 85) and were 82.7% male. Study results and caveats: At 0.1 to 3.0 mg/kg and by week 6, CD4+ and CD8+ T cells in the blood had expanded clonally.

Clones were sequenced by immunoSEQ multiplex PCR, and TCRdb holds only the in-frame ones, with some missing. This sample carries fewer than 200,000 clones, roughly 92% of them seen once, and the ten largest clones take around 0.33%. Points on this clone: Its antigen remains unknown.

This specimen was CD4+ or CD8+ T cells sorted from blood, taken in a trial of the OX40 agonist ivuxolimab. The receptor was derived from an adult with an advanced solid tumor such as melanoma, head and neck, liver or kidney cancer.

CDR3 sequence reads: CASSQEVAASGNTIYF. The CDR3 DNA is TGTGCCAGCAGCCAAGAGGTCGCAGCGAGTGGAAACACCATATATTTT. The genes are TRBV4-2 and TRBJ1-3; no clear D gene. Per germline, CDR1 LGHNA and CDR2 YNFKEQ. CDR3 length: 16 residues. With 0 bases removed from V and 3 bases from J, the gap between germline ends came to 12 bases.